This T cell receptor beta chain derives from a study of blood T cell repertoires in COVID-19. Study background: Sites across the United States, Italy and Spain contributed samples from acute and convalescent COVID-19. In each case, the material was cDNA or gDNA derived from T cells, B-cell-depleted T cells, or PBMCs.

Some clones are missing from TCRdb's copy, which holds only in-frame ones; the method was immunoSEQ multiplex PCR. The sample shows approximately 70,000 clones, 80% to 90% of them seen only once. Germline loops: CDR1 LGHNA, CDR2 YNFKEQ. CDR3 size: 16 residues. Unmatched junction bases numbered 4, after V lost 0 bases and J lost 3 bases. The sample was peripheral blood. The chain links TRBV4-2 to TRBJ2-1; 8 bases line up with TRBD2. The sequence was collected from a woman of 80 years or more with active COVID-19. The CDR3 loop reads CASSQDPREVYNEQFF. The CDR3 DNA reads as TGTGCCAGCAGCCAAGACCCGCGGGAGGTCTACAATGAGCAGTTCTTC.